This TCR beta chain was sequenced for a study of OX40 agonist ivuxolimab in advanced cancers. Study background: From about 23 to 85 years was the age range, with a mean of around 57 years, and 65% to 90% were male.

Trimming left V 1 base short and J 1 base short, with 7 bases between. The CDR3 is 15 residues long. Germline CDR1 and CDR2: SEHNR and FQNEAQ (reference sequence). The study's findings and limits: What antigens the expanded peripheral T cells recognized was never established.

Measured with immunoSEQ multiplex PCR; TCRdb has only the in-frame clones, and not every one. Of some 40,000 clones detected, 80% to 85% appear once; the ten largest clones hold under 10%. Remarks on this clone: As yet, its antigen is unknown.

Systemic immunosuppression or a history of autoimmune disease excluded patients. The material was CD4+ or CD8+ T cells sorted from blood, obtained in a trial of the OX40 agonist ivuxolimab. This clonotype originated in an adult with an advanced solid tumor such as melanoma, head and neck, liver or kidney cancer. The V gene is TRBV7-9, the J gene TRBJ2-2; D may be TRBD1 (5 bases). The CDR3 here is CASSLVTGNTGELFF. CDR3 in DNA: TGTGCCAGCAGCTTAGTTACAGGGAACACCGGGGAGCTGTTTTTT.